This entry concerns a single T cell receptor (beta chain). These data come from a study of T cells in Graves' hyperthyroidism and ophthalmopathy. The germline V gene encodes CDR1 MDHEN and CDR2 SYDVKM. V was clipped by 6 bases and J by 4 bases, with 15 bases between them. The CDR3 is 14 amino acids. TCR beta CDR3 regions were amplified from RNA transcripts. When the TCR CDR3 underwent first-round RT-PCR, the HTBI primer set was used. MiXCR was run by TCRdb on the multiplex PCR reads, yielding one entry per CDR3 protein. The sample contains 500,000 to 750,000 distinct CDR3 sequences, 13% to 15% of which appear only once.

The chain combines TRBV28 with TRBJ1-1; TRBD1 is a possible D gene (6 bases). The receptor comes from a young woman with Graves' ophthalmopathy. Material: blood. The CDR3 DNA sequence: TGTGCCAGCAGGCCGGAGGGGGGGGTCACTGAAGCTTTCTTT. Translating gives CASRPEGGVTEAFF.